This T cell receptor beta chain was documented in a study of blood T cell repertoires in COVID-19. Study overall: Samples came from the United States, Italy and Spain, spanning acute and convalescent COVID-19. PBMCs, B-cell-depleted T cells, or T cells were the source of the cDNA or gDNA that made up the material.

This clone was observed many times. The V gene's germline CDR1 is MDHEN and CDR2 SYDVKM. Deletions cut 6 bases from V and 5 bases from J, with 16 bases between. The length of the CDR3 is 14 residues. Authors' data handling: Quantification of nucleated cells was approximated via reference gene primer amplification. Generated by immunoSEQ multiplex PCR, the TCRdb table keeps only in-frame clones and is missing some. V, J and clone size were drawn from that table, and D and trimming were deduced from the DNA. The repertoire has around 260,000 clones, around 86% of them found once; the top ten carry roughly 4%.

Sequenced: peripheral blood. The clonotype comes from a man aged 18 to 29 with active or convalescent COVID-19. The chain is built from TRBV28 and TRBJ2-5; a possible D gene is TRBD2 (5 bases). This CDR3 reads CASSPSGSWETQYF. The DNA for the CDR3 is TGTGCCAGCAGCCCCTCGGGAAGTTGGGAGACCCAGTACTTC.